These 16 T cell receptor beta chains share one sample of origin, sequenced in a study of control samples from healthy donors and cancer patients. Measured with immunoSEQ multiplex PCR; TCRdb has only the in-frame clones, and not every one. The sample consists of approximately 160,000 clones, roughly 90% of them appearing once. Sequencing was carried out using blood. These receptors were obtained from a woman younger than 45 in good health.

This chain joins TRBV11-2 and TRBJ2-1, with D possibly TRBD1 on 7 matching bases. Trimming left V 0 bases short and J 2 bases short, with 17 bases between. The CDR3 is made up of 18 amino acids. Germline CDR1 SGHAT, CDR2 FQNNGV. The CDR3: CASSLDQGGPPTYNEQFF. The DNA for the CDR3 is TGTGCCAGCAGCTTAGATCAGGGGGGCCCCCCTACCTACAATGAGCAGTTCTTC.

This rearrangement joins TRBV9 to TRBJ2-3; 8 bases agree with TRBD2. This CDR3 comprises 16 residues. V was pared by 4 bases and J by 6 bases, with 13 bases of the junction left unmatched. Germline CDR1 SGDLS, CDR2 YYNGEE. The DNA of the CDR3 is TGTGCCAGCAGCCCGGAAAGCGGGAGAGCCTTCGATACGCAGTATTTT. Its translation: CASSPESGRAFDTQYF.

The V call is TRBV12-1, the J call TRBJ1-5; the table's D gene call, TRBD1, was not cross checked with the DNA. TRBV12-1 is labeled a pseudogene. The CDR3 is 15 residues long. CDR3 residues: CASSPTGVGNQPQHF. CDR3 bases: TGTGCCAGCAGCCCTACAGGGGTGGGCAATCAGCCCCAGCATTTT.

The chain is built from TRBV4-1 and TRBJ1-5, with D unclear. The germline gives CDR1 MGHRA, CDR2 YSYEKL. The CDR3 consists of 15 residues. V was shortened by 1 base and J by 5 bases, with 12 bases between the two germline ends. DNA for the CDR3: TGCGCCAGCAGCCAAGGCCGGGCCTTCGATCAGCCCCAGCATTTT. The encoded protein is CASSQGRAFDQPQHF.

As DNA, the CDR3 is TGTGCCTCCAGGCGCGGCTTGAGCTCCTACAATGAGCAGTTCTTC. Residues: CASRRGLSSYNEQFF. The chain combines TRBV27 with TRBJ2-1; D not resolved. The germline V gene encodes CDR1 MNHEY and CDR2 SMNVEV (reference sequence). The CDR3 extends over 15 amino acids. V was trimmed by 11 bases and J by 0 bases, leaving 17 bases between them.

This sequence joins TRBV28 and TRBJ2-7; perhaps TRBD1 as D (6 bases). V was shortened by 6 bases and J by 0 bases, with 12 bases between the two germline ends. Germline V CDR1 and CDR2: MDHEN, SYDVKM. There are 14 residues in the CDR3. The CDR3: CASSRPGHSYEQYF. DNA for the CDR3: TGTGCCAGCAGCCGCCCGGGACACTCCTACGAGCAGTACTTC.

The chain has TRBV15 and TRBJ1-3; no firm D call. The germline V gene encodes CDR1 LNHNV and CDR2 YYDKDF (reference sequence). V lost 1 base and J 0 bases, leaving 19 bases between the germline ends. The CDR3 is made up of 19 amino acids. The CDR3 DNA reads as TGTGCCACCAGCAGAGGTCCACTTGGTACAGATCCCTCTGGAAACACCATATATTTT. Translating it yields CATSRGPLGTDPSGNTIYF.

The chain has TRBV12-5 and TRBJ2-7; no clear D gene. Germline V gene sequence: CDR1 LGHNT, CDR2 FRNRAP. Trimming removed 5 bases at V and 4 bases at J, with 9 bases between. This CDR3 is 12 amino acids long. CDR3 in DNA: TGTGCTAGTGGTCAGGACGCGTACGAGCAGTACTTC. Residues: CASGQDAYEQYF. The full variable domain, its missing parts supplied by reference TRBV12-5 and TRBJ2-7, is DARVTQTPRHKVTEMGQEVTMRCQPILGHNTVFWYRQTMMQGLELLAYFRNRAPLDDSGMPKDRFSAEMPDATLATLKIQPSEPRDSAVYFCASGQDAYEQYFGPGTRLTVT.

This chain connects TRBV10-3 to TRBJ2-6; D is possibly TRBD1 (8 bases). CDR3 size: 16 residues. Germline CDR1 and CDR2: ENHRY and SYGVKD. V lost 10 bases and J lost 0, with 16 bases in between. The DNA for the CDR3 is TGTGCCACCGCGGACAGGGACTACTCTGGGGCCAACGTCCTGACTTTC. Protein: CATADRDYSGANVLTF.

The chain is built from TRBV19 and TRBJ2-1; 14 bases agree with TRBD2. There are 19 residues in the CDR3. V shed 5 bases and J 6 bases; nucleotides not matched to a gene: 15. CDR1 LNHDA and CDR2 SQIVND come from the germline V gene (reference sequence). Written as DNA, the CDR3 is TGTGCCAGTAGTCTGTCCCACCGGACTAGCGGGAGGATCGGCAATGAGCAGTTCTTC. Amino acids: CASSLSHRTSGRIGNEQFF. Full variable domain (missing parts from reference TRBV19 and TRBJ2-1): DGGITQSPKYLFRKEGQNVTLSCEQNLNHDAMYWYRQDPGQGLRLIYYSQIVNDFQKGDIAEGYSVSREKKESFPLTVTSAQKNPTAFYLCASSLSHRTSGRIGNEQFFGPGTRLTVL.

This clone showed up just once. V and J are TRBV7-2 and TRBJ2-1, with D possibly matching TRBD1 (5 bases). CDR3 length: 16 amino acids. Germline loops: CDR1 SGHTA, CDR2 FQGNSA. V was clipped by 5 bases and J by 0 bases, with 14 bases between them. CDR3 loop: CASSLRGGVSYNEQFF. The CDR3 nucleotides are TGTGCCAGCAGCCTTAGGGGCGGAGTCTCCTACAATGAGCAGTTCTTC.

This sequence joins TRBV27 and TRBJ2-5; the match to TRBD1 covers 7 bases. V lost 5 bases and J lost 4; bases outside the gene matches: 7. Germline values: CDR1 MNHEY, CDR2 SMNVEV (reference sequence). The CDR3 spans 14 residues. The CDR3 nucleotides are TGTGCCAGCAGTGAATTGACAGGGAGAGAGACCCAGTACTTC. Its translation: CASSELTGRETQYF.

The chain uses TRBV19 and TRBJ1-4; TRBD1 is a possible D gene (6 bases). V gave up 7 bases and J gave up 4 bases, with 16 bases separating them. CDR1 is LNHDA and CDR2 is SQIVND in the germline V gene (reference sequence). The CDR3 totals 15 residues. CDR3 region: CASNYDRSNNEKLFF. In nucleotides, the CDR3 is TGTGCCAGTAACTATGACAGGTCTAATAATGAAAAACTGTTTTTT. The variable domain in full, with the rest retrieved from reference TRBV19 and TRBJ1-4, is DGGITQSPKYLFRKEGQNVTLSCEQNLNHDAMYWYRQDPGQGLRLIYYSQIVNDFQKGDIAEGYSVSREKKESFPLTVTSAQKNPTAFYLCASNYDRSNNEKLFFGSGTQLSVL.

This chain connects TRBV2 to TRBJ1-1; 7 positions agree with TRBD1. Germline CDR1 reads SNHLY; CDR2 reads FYNNEI. The CDR3 is made up of 15 amino acids. After removal of 4 bases from V and 0 bases from J, the junction contained 5 bases not matched to a gene. CDR3 in DNA: TGTGCCAGCAGTGTGGGGACAGTCATGAACACTGAAGCTTTCTTT. Translated: CASSVGTVMNTEAFF.

The V and J genes are TRBV11-2 and TRBJ2-7; 10 bases map to TRBD2. Trimming removed 5 bases from V and 3 bases from J; junction bases left unmatched: 13. The CDR3 is 17 residues long. Germline V gene data show CDR1 as SGHAT and CDR2 as FQNNGV. The CDR3 sequence: CASSTRLGLAGDYEQYF. The CDR3 region has the DNA TGTGCCAGCAGCACCCGTCTCGGGCTAGCGGGAGACTACGAGCAGTACTTC.

V is TRBV18 and J is TRBJ1-5, with TRBD1 as a possible D gene (6 bases). The CDR3 consists of 15 residues. The germline V gene encodes CDR1 KGHSH and CDR2 LQKENI. V was cut by 4 bases and J by 8 bases, with 18 bases left in between. CDR3 in amino acids: CASSLTGPGREPQHF. As DNA, the CDR3 is TGTGCCAGCTCACTCACAGGGCCGGGGAGGGAGCCCCAGCATTTT.